A selection of T cell receptor beta chains follows, all from one sample in a study of shared clonotypes between healthy human individuals. Profiled with immunoSEQ multiplex PCR; TCRdb holds only in-frame clones, not every one. The sample lists 2 million to 2.5 million clones, approximately 94% occurring once. The sample comprised naive CD4+ T cells sorted from blood. These receptors were obtained from a man aged 18 to 29 in good health. Each CDR3 is given with its conserved first and last residue. The D gene is left open where the match is weak. Clone size appears in some rows only: once, few, many, or a class for an expanded clone.

>TRBV9|-|TRBJ1-2|-
TGTGCCAGCAGCATCAACAGGGACCATGGCTACACCTTC
CASSINRDHGYTF
>TRBV7-2|-|TRBJ1-5|-
TGTGCCAGCAGCCAGTCCCGACAGGCCGATCAGCCCCAGCATTTT
CASSQSRQADQPQHF
>TRBV30|-|TRBJ2-1|TRBD2
TGTGCCTGGAGTTCTAGCGGGAGCTCCTACAATGAGCAGTTCTTC
CAWSSSGSSYNEQFF
>TRBV18|-|TRBJ2-3|-
TGTGCCAGCTCACCTAAAGGGGACACAGATACGCAGTATTTT
CASSPKGDTDTQYF
>TRBV10-2|-|TRBJ1-1|-
TGCGCCAGCAGCTTGGCCAGTCTAAACACTGAAGCTTTCTTT
CASSLASLNTEAFF
>TRBV2|once|TRBJ1-5|-
TGTGCCAGCAGTGGACAGGAAGGTCAGCCCCAGCATTTT
CASSGQEGQPQHF
>TRBV7-9|-|TRBJ2-7|TRBD1
TGTGCCAGCAGCCCCCGCACAGACAGGGGGAGTAATCCCTACGAGCAGTACTTC
CASSPRTDRGSNPYEQYF
>TRBV19|-|TRBJ2-7|-
TGTGCCAGTAGTATGACAGTTCTCTCCTACGAGCAGTACTTC
CASSMTVLSYEQYF
>TRBV11-1|-|TRBJ2-5|TRBD1
TGTGCCAGCAGCTTAAGGATCCGGGACAGGGGGCGTGAGACCCAGTACTTC
CASSLRIRDRGRETQYF
>TRBV2|-|TRBJ1-4|TRBD1
TGTGCCACAGACAGGGTGGGGAAGGGGCTGTTTTTT
CATDRVGKGLFF
>TRBV27|-|TRBJ1-6|-
TGTGCCAGCAGTTTCATGTCAGGGGATTCACCCCTCCACTTT
CASSFMSGDSPLHF
>TRBV9|-|TRBJ1-2|-
TGTGCCAGCAGCGTAGGAAATAGGGCAGGGAACTATGGCTACACCTTC
CASSVGNRAGNYGYTF
>TRBV30|-|TRBJ1-4|-
TGTGCCTGGAGTCTTGGGCAGGGGATTGAAAAACTGTTTTTT
CAWSLGQGIEKLFF
>TRBV19|-|TRBJ1-4|-
TGTGCCAGTAGGGAAGGGGCCGCAACTAATGAAAAACTGTTTTTT
CASREGAATNEKLFF
>TRBV18|few|TRBJ2-4|TRBD1
TGTGCCAGCTCACCCGGGACAGTTCCAAACATTCAGTACTTC
CASSPGTVPNIQYF
>TRBV7-2|few|TRBJ2-7|-
TGTGCCAGCAGCTCTAGCTCCTACGAGCAGTACTTC
CASSSSSYEQYF
>TRBV27|-|TRBJ1-1|TRBD1
TGTGCCAGCAGTCTACAGGGGGGTATGAACACTGAAGCTTTCTTT
CASSLQGGMNTEAFF
>TRBV19|-|TRBJ2-3|-
TGTGCCAGTAGTATCAACACAGATACGCAGTATTTT
CASSINTDTQYF
>TRBV11-3|-|TRBJ2-5|-
TGTGCCAGCAGCTCCGGACAGCGGGAGACCCAGTACTTC
CASSSGQRETQYF
>TRBV25-1|-|TRBJ2-5|-
TGTGCCAGCAGTTGGGTAGAGACCCAGTACTTC
CASSWVETQYF
>TRBV6-1|-|TRBJ2-3|-
TGTGCCAGCAGTGAAGCGCCTCCCCCAGGGGGCACAGATACGCAGTATTTT
CASSEAPPPGGTDTQYF
>TRBV2|-|TRBJ1-1|TRBD1
TGTGCCAGCAGTGGACAGGGAATGAACACTGAAGCTTTCTTT
CASSGQGMNTEAFF
>TRBV7-6|once|TRBJ2-5|-
TGTGCCAGCAGCTTAGGGAGTCCCGGCCCCCAAGAGACCCAGTACTTC
CASSLGSPGPQETQYF
>TRBV10-3|-|TRBJ2-2|-
TGTGCCATCAGTGGGACCCCCCGGACCGGGGAGCTGTTTTTT
CAISGTPRTGELFF
>TRBV18|-|TRBJ2-2|-
TGTGCCAGCTCACCTGGGGGGAACACCGGGGAGCTGTTTTTT
CASSPGGNTGELFF
>TRBV11-2|-|TRBJ2-7|TRBD2
TGTGCCAGCACCACTAGCGGGAGGGCCTACGAGCAGTACTTC
CASTTSGRAYEQYF
>TRBV5-1|-|TRBJ1-1|TRBD1
TGCGCCAGCAGCTCTGGGACAGGGCTCATGAACACTGAAGCTTTCTTT
CASSSGTGLMNTEAFF
>TRBV9|-|TRBJ2-2|TRBD2
TGTGCCAGCAGCGTAGCTACGGGACTAGTATCGGGGGAGCTGTTTTTT
CASSVATGLVSGELFF
>TRBV6-4|-|TRBJ2-7|-
TGTGCCAGCAGCCGGGTCGGCGAGCAGTACTTC
CASSRVGEQYF
>TRBV18|once|TRBJ2-7|-
TGTGCCAGCTCACCACCGGGGCAGGTGCCCCACGAGCAGTACTTC
CASSPPGQVPHEQYF
>TRBV18|-|TRBJ2-2|TRBD2
TGTGCCAGCTCACAAGGACTAGCGGGAGTTAATGTCGGGGAGCTGTTTTTT
CASSQGLAGVNVGELFF
>TRBV7-8|few|TRBJ2-1|TRBD1
TGTGCCAGCAGCCCTACAGGGGGCCAAAACAATGAGCAGTTCTTC
CASSPTGGQNNEQFF
>TRBV7-9|-|TRBJ2-5|-
TGTGCCAGCAGCTACCTGAACAGGGAGGAGACCCAGTACTTC
CASSYLNREETQYF
>TRBV18|once|TRBJ1-2|-
TGTGCCAGCTCACCGGCTGAGGGCTATGGCTACACCTTC
CASSPAEGYGYTF
>TRBV21-1|-|TRBJ1-1|-
TGTGCCAGCAGCAAAGCAGAGAACACTGAAGCTTTCTTT
CASSKAENTEAFF
>TRBV7-9|-|TRBJ2-3|TRBD2
TGTGCCAGCAATTGGGGTAGCGGGGGAACAGATACGCAGTATTTT
CASNWGSGGTDTQYF
>TRBV7-9|-|TRBJ1-6|TRBD1
TGTGCCAGCAGCCCGCTGGAGGGGGCTAATTCACCCCTCCACTTT
CASSPLEGANSPLHF
>TRBV28|once|TRBJ2-7|TRBD2
TGTGCCAGCAGTTTGGGGCTAGCGGGAACCTACGAGCAGTACTTC
CASSLGLAGTYEQYF
>TRBV27|-|TRBJ2-7|-
TGTGCCAGCAGTTCAGCTAGCACTGGAGAGCAGTACTTC
CASSSASTGEQYF
>TRBV7-8|-|TRBJ1-1|TRBD1
TGTGCCAGCAGCTTGACAGGGGGCCCCACTGAAGCTTTCTTT
CASSLTGGPTEAFF
>TRBV5-1|-|TRBJ2-5|-
TGCGCCAGCCTCGTTACTCCGGGACTCCAAGAGACCCAGTACTTC
CASLVTPGLQETQYF
>TRBV5-1|-|TRBJ2-7|TRBD1
TGCGCCAGCAGCTACGGACCTGGACAGGACTACGAGCAGTACTTC
CASSYGPGQDYEQYF
>TRBV6-6|-|TRBJ1-2|-
TGTGCCAGCAGGACGCCGGATCTCTATGGCTACACCTTC
CASRTPDLYGYTF
>TRBV19|once|TRBJ2-6|-
TGTGCCAGTACCCCCGGGGCAAAAAACTCTGGGGCCAACGTCCTGACTTTC
CASTPGAKNSGANVLTF
>TRBV6-6|-|TRBJ1-2|-
TGTGCCAGCAGAGAGGGACACGTTACTAACTATGGCTACACCTTC
CASREGHVTNYGYTF
>TRBV6-6|-|TRBJ2-7|TRBD1
TGTGCCAGCAGTTACGGACAGGAGTACGAGCAGTACTTC
CASSYGQEYEQYF